This TCR beta chain was sequenced in a study of blood T cell repertoires in COVID-19. For the study at large: Nucleic acid was either cDNA or gDNA, and it came from T cells, B-cell-depleted T cells, or PBMCs.

Sequencing was performed with immunoSEQ multiplex PCR; in TCRdb, only in-frame clones are kept and a portion is missing. The profile shows a few hundred thousand clones, 80% to 90% of them singletons. The CDR3 consists of 14 residues. V shed 6 bases and J shed 3 bases, with 15 bases lying between them. Germline V gene data show CDR1 as SGHVS and CDR2 as FQNEAQ. The rearrangement uses TRBV7-8 and TRBJ2-7; D is perhaps TRBD2 (5 bases). Source material: PBMCs or T cells enriched from blood (not recorded which). The receptor was derived from a man aged 30-40 years who had recovered from COVID-19. This CDR3 reads CASRVTTSGYEQYF. In DNA, the CDR3 is TGTGCCAGCAGAGTGACGACCAGCGGCTACGAGCAGTACTTC.